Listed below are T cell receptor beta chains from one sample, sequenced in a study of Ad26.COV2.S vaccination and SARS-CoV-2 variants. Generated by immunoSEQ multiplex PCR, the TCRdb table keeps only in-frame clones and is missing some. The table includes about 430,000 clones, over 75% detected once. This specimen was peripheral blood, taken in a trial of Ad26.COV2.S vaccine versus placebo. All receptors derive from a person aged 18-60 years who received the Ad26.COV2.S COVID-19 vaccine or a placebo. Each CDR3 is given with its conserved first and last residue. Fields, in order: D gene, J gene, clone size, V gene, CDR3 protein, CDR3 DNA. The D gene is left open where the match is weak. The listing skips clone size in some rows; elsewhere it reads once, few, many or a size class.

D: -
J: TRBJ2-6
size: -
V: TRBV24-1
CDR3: CATSGGANVLTF
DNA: TGTGCCACCAGTGGTGGGGCCAACGTCCTGACTTTC

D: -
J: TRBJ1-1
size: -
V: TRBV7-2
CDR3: CASRNQMNTEAFF
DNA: TGTGCCAGCAGGAATCAGATGAACACTGAAGCTTTCTTT

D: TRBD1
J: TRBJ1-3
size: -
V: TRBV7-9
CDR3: CASSFRQGATGNTIYF
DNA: TGTGCCAGCAGCTTCCGACAGGGGGCGACTGGAAACACCATATATTTT

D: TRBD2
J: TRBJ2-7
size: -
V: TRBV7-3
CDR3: CASSAGGDYEQYF
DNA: TGTGCCAGCTCAGCCGGGGGGGACTACGAGCAGTACTTC

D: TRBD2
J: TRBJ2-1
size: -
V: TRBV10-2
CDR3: CASSPGLAGVEEQFF
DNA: TGCGCCAGCAGCCCGGGACTAGCGGGAGTAGAGGAGCAGTTCTTC

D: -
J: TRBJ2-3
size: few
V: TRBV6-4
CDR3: CASSENGRPTDTQYF
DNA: TGTGCCAGCAGTGAAAACGGGAGACCCACAGATACGCAGTATTTT

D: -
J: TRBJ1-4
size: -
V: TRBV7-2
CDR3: CASSLGGRTNEKLFF
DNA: TGTGCCAGCAGCCTTGGGGGGCGTACTAATGAAAAACTGTTTTTT

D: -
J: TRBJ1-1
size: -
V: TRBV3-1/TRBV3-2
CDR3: CASSPWVGAEAFF
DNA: TGTGCCAGCAGCCCTTGGGTCGGCGCTGAAGCTTTCTTT

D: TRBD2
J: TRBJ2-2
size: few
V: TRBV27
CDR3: CASSWGGTGELFF
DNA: TGTGCCAGCAGTTGGGGGGGCACCGGGGAGCTGTTTTTT

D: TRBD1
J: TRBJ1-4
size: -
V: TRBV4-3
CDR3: CASSQDLSGGFEKLFF
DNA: TGCGCCAGCAGCCAAGATCTCTCAGGGGGATTTGAAAAACTGTTTTTT

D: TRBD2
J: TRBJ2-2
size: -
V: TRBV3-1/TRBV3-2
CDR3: CASSQIAGGYAGELFF
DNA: TGTGCCAGCAGCCAAATAGCGGGAGGGTACGCCGGGGAGCTGTTTTTT

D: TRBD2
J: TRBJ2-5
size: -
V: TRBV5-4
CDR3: CASSSTSVETQYF
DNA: TGTGCCAGCAGCTCGACTAGCGTGGAGACCCAGTACTTC

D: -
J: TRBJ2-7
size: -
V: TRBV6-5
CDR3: CASTAGFYEQYF
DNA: TGTGCCAGCACGGCAGGTTTCTACGAGCAGTACTTC

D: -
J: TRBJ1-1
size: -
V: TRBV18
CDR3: CASSPPYSQNTEAFF
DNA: TGTGCCAGCTCACCACCTTACAGCCAGAACACTGAAGCTTTCTTT

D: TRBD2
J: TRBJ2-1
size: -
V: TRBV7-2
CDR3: CASSSFPGGPYEQFF
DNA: TGTGCCAGCAGCTCGTTTCCGGGAGGGCCCTATGAGCAGTTCTTC

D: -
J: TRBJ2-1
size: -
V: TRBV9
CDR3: CASSVEGVNSYNEQFF
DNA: TGTGCCAGCAGCGTAGAAGGGGTTAACTCCTACAATGAGCAGTTCTTC

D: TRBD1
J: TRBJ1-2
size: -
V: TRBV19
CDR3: CASTRQGEYSNYGYTF
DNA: TGTGCCAGTACAAGGCAGGGGGAGTATTCTAACTATGGCTACACCTTC

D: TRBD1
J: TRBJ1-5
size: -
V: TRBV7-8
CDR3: CASSLNLQGIWPQHF
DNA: TGTGCCAGCAGCTTAAATTTACAGGGGATTTGGCCCCAGCATTTT

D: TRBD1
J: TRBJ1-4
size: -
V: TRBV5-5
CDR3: CASSLEGAGGGKLFF
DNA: TGTGCCAGCAGCTTGGAGGGGGCAGGGGGCGGAAAACTGTTTTTT

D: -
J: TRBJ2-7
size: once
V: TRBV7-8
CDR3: CASSLSEGYEQYF
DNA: TGTGCCAGCAGCTTATCGGAGGGCTACGAGCAGTACTTC

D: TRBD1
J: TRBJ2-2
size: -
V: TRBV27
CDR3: CASFQPGQANTGELFF
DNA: TGTGCCAGCTTTCAACCGGGACAGGCGAACACCGGGGAGCTGTTTTTT

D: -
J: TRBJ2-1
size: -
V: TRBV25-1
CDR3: CASVGHSEFF
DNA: TGTGCCAGCGTCGGACATAGTGAGTTCTTC

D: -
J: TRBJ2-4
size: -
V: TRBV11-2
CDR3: CASSLDAASKNIQYF
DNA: TGTGCCAGCAGCTTAGATGCGGCATCCAAAAACATTCAGTACTTC

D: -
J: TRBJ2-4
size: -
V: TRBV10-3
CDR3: CATASGGAKNIQYF
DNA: TGTGCCACCGCATCCGGAGGGGCCAAAAACATTCAGTACTTC

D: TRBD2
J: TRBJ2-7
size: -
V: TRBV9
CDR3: CASSVGLAAAYEQYF
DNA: TGTGCCAGCAGCGTCGGACTAGCGGCCGCCTACGAGCAGTACTTC

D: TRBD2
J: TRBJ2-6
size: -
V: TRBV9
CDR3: CASSTTASGYVGANVLTF
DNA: TGTGCCAGCAGCACGACAGCTAGCGGTTACGTTGGGGCCAACGTCCTGACTTTC

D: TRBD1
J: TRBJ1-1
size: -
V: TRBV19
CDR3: CASSGTGGLGTEAFF
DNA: TGTGCCAGTAGCGGGACAGGGGGCCTGGGCACTGAAGCTTTCTTT

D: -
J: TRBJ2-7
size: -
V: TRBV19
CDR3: CASRADGNSRAYEQYF
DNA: TGTGCCAGTAGGGCTGACGGGAATAGCCGGGCCTACGAGCAGTACTTC

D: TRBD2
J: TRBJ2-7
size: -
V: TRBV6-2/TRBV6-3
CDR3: CASSLRLAGGSGSYEQYF
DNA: TGTGCCAGCAGCCTCCGACTAGCGGGAGGCTCCGGGTCCTACGAGCAGTACTTC

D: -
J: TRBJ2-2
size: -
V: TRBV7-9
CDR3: CASSSPLGAPGGELFF
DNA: TGTGCCAGCAGCTCGCCACTCGGGGCCCCTGGCGGGGAGCTGTTTTTT

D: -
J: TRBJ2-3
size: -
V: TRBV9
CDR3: CASSLTTSSTDTQYF
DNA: TGTGCCAGCAGCCTCACAACATCTAGCACAGATACGCAGTATTTT

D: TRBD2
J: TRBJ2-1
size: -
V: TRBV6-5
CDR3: CASSRGSSYNEQFF
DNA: TGTGCCAGCAGCCGCGGGAGCTCCTACAATGAGCAGTTCTTC

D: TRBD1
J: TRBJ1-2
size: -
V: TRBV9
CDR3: CASSPQGAAYGYTF
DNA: TGTGCCAGCAGCCCACAGGGGGCGGCCTATGGCTACACCTTC

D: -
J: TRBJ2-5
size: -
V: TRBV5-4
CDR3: CASSLTLGQETQYF
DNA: TGTGCCAGCAGCTTGACCTTGGGGCAAGAGACCCAGTACTTC

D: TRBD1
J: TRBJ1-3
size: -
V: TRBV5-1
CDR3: CASKPNPGQGYTIYF
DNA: TGCGCCAGCAAACCCAACCCGGGACAGGGGTACACCATATATTTT

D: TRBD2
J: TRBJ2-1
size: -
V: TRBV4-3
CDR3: CASSPGLAGVGAYNEQFF
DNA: TGCGCCAGCAGCCCAGGACTAGCGGGAGTAGGGGCCTACAATGAGCAGTTCTTC

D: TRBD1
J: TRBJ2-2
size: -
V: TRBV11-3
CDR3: CASSSHRGRNTGELFF
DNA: TGTGCCAGCAGCTCGCACAGGGGCCGTAACACCGGGGAGCTGTTTTTT

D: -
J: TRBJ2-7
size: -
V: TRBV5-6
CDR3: CASSPGGYEQYF
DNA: TGTGCCAGCAGCCCCGGGGGCTACGAGCAGTACTTC

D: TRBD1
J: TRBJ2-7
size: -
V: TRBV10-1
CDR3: CASSDRRTGMGEQYF
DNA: TGCGCCAGCAGTGATCGTCGGACAGGGATGGGCGAGCAGTACTTC

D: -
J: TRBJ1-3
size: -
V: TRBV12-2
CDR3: CASRTQTGNSGNTIYF
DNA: TGTGCAAGTCGCACCCAGACAGGGAACTCTGGAAACACCATATATTTT

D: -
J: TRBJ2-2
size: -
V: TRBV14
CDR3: CASSQFAELFF
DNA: TGTGCCAGCAGCCAATTCGCGGAGCTGTTTTTT

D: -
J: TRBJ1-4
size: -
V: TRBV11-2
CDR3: CASSLDPNEKLFF
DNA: TGTGCCAGCAGCTTAGATCCCAATGAAAAACTGTTTTTT

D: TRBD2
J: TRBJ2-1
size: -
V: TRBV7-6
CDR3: CASSYAVAGDFNEQFF
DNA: TGTGCCAGCAGCTACGCCGTAGCGGGAGATTTCAATGAGCAGTTCTTC

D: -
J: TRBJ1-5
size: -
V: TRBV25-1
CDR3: CASSESVWGEQPQHF
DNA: TGTGCCAGCAGTGAGTCGGTTTGGGGTGAACAGCCCCAGCATTTT

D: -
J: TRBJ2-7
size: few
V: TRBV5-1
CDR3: CASSLLQDGPTYEQYF
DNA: TGCGCCAGCAGCTTGTTACAGGACGGGCCAACCTACGAGCAGTACTTC

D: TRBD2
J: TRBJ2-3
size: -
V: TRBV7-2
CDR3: CASSLDPLLAGTTDTQYF
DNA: TGTGCCAGCAGCTTAGATCCCCTACTAGCGGGTACTACAGATACGCAGTATTTT

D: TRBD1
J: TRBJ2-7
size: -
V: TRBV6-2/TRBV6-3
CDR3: CASSYAGQGFYEQYF
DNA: TGTGCCAGCAGTTACGCCGGACAGGGATTCTACGAGCAGTACTTC

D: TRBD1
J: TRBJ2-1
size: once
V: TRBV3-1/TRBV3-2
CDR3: CASSQMRQGEQFF
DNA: TGTGCCAGCAGCCAAATGAGACAGGGAGAGCAGTTCTTC

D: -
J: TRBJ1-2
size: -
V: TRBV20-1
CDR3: CSASRANYGYTF
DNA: TGCAGTGCTAGTAGAGCTAACTATGGCTACACCTTC

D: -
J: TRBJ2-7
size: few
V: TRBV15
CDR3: CATSRDREVSEQYF
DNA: TGTGCCACCAGCAGAGATAGGGAAGTATCCGAGCAGTACTTC

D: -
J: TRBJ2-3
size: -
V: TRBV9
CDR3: CASSFRVYTDTQYF
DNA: TGTGCCAGCAGTTTTCGAGTCTACACAGATACGCAGTATTTT

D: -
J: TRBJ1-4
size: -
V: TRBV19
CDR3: CASSEHRPASNEKLFF
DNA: TGTGCCAGTAGTGAGCACAGGCCCGCTTCTAATGAAAAACTGTTTTTT

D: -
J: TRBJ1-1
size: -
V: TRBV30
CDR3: CAWSVRGRLGTEAFF
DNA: TGTGCCTGGAGTGTACGTGGGAGACTGGGAACTGAAGCTTTCTTT

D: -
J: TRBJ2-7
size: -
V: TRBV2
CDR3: CASTPENSYEQYF
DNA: TGTGCCAGCACCCCAGAAAACTCCTACGAGCAGTACTTC

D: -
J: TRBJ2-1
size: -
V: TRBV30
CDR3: CAWRKAMEQFF
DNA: TGTGCCTGGAGGAAAGCAATGGAGCAGTTCTTC

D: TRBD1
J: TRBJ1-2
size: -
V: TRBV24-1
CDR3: CATSDPGGWGYTF
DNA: TGTGCCACCAGTGACCCAGGGGGCTGGGGCTACACCTTC

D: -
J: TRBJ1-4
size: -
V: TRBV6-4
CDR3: CASSDSLGLEEKLFF
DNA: TGTGCCAGCAGTGACTCATTAGGGTTGGAGGAAAAACTGTTTTTT

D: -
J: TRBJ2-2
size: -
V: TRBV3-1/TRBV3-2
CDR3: CASRRESNTGELFF
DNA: TGTGCCAGCCGCCGGGAGTCGAACACCGGGGAGCTGTTTTTT

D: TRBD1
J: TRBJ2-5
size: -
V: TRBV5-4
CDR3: CASSAGTGVSQETQYF
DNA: TGTGCCAGCAGCGCGGGGACAGGGGTAAGCCAAGAGACCCAGTACTTC